Here is one T cell receptor (beta chain) with its context. TCRdb's table, derived via immunoSEQ multiplex PCR, lists solely in-frame clones and lacks some. The repertoire includes some 430,000 clones, less than 95% of them detected once, and about 0.57% sits in the top ten. The data are from a study of blood T cell repertoires in COVID-19. Study details: Sources were T cells, B-cell-depleted T cells, or PBMCs; the material itself was cDNA or gDNA.

Each recovered donor of Cohort 3 presented with two negative PCRs, clearance, or symptom resolution. This CDR3 has 20 residues. V is TRBV12-2 and J is TRBJ1-5; TRBD1 is taken as the D call from the table, unchecked against the DNA. TRBV12-2 is noted as a pseudogene. The sequenced sample consisted of PBMCs or T cells enriched from blood (not recorded which). This clonotype was obtained from a young man who had recovered from COVID-19. CDR3 in amino acids: CASRPASDRGPVRGNQPQHF. In DNA, the CDR3 is TGTGCAAGTCGCCCGGCTTCGGACAGGGGGCCAGTGAGGGGCAATCAGCCCCAGCATTTT.